This TCR beta chain comes out of a study of PD-1 blockade in classical Hodgkin lymphoma. The study, taken as a whole, reports: Whereas CD4+ TCR diversity had risen significantly by C4D1, CD8+ TCR diversity had not. The authors have not defined what causes the repertoire differences, possibly disease activity or prior therapy. Patients starting nivolumab less than 1 year after ASCT had lower diversity and were excluded from later analyses. Baseline diversity was lower in partial responders and progressors than complete responders.

This clone was recorded only once. Its specificity is unknown. Germline V gene lookup returns CDR1 SGHRS and CDR2 YFSETQ. Deletions cut 2 bases from V and 3 bases from J, with 11 bases between. The CDR3 runs 14 residues. This table comes from immunoSEQ multiplex PCR, and its TCRdb copy is limited to in-frame clones, with some not included. The table records some 84,000 clones, 80% to 95% of them present only once. Each of the patients experienced relapse following autologous stem cell transplantation, and their brentuximab vedotin exposure differed. The clonotype comes from a human donor with classical Hodgkin lymphoma. V is TRBV5-1 and J is TRBJ2-5; tentative D call: TRBD1 (5 bases). The sample in question was peripheral blood mononuclear cells (PBMCs), obtained before the second cycle of nivolumab. The CDR3 is CASSLGVKEETQYF. In nucleotides, the CDR3 is TGCGCCAGCAGCTTAGGGGTCAAAGAAGAGACCCAGTACTTC.